These 10 T cell receptor beta chains were all obtained from the same sample, sequenced in a study of response to subunit inactivated influenza vaccine. TCRdb itself ran the RT-PCR reads through MiXCR, one entry per CDR3 protein. This table holds more than 600,000 distinct CDR3 sequences, approximately 18% found once. Specimen: PBMCs from blood, collected about 5 days after vaccination. These receptor sequences come from a man over 45 who received an inactivated influenza vaccine.

A remark on this clonotype: Given a much more abundant clone one base away, this may be a read error. The V and J genes are TRBV7-2 and TRBJ2-1; D possibly corresponds to TRBD1 (6 bases). The V end lost 7 bases, the J end lost 5 bases, and 12 bases lay between the germline ends. The CDR3 runs to 13 residues. The germline gives CDR1 SGHTA, CDR2 FQGNSA. The CDR3 DNA is TGTGCCAGCACTCAAGAGGGGGACAATGAGCAGTTCTTC. Translating it yields CASTQEGDNEQFF.

V is TRBV23-1 and J is TRBJ2-1, with D possibly called TRBD1 or TRBD2 (5 bases each). TRBV23-1 is sorted into the ORF group, with uncertain function. This CDR3 has 15 amino acids. Trimming took 3 bases from V and 13 from J, leaving 22 bases between them. The chain's CDR3 is CASSHGAWSPRVQFF. The CDR3 nucleotides read TGCGCCAGCAGTCACGGGGCATGGAGTCCAAGGGTACAGTTCTTC.

This clonotype was seen more than once but under ten times. This chain connects TRBV20-1 to TRBJ2-5; D call uncertain. Germline V gene sequence: CDR1 DFQATT, CDR2 SNEGSKA (reference sequence). The V gene lost 7 bases and the J gene lost 3 bases, with 15 bases spanning the gap. CDR3 length: 13 amino acids. CDR3 in DNA: TGCAGTGGATTTTGGGATCCCAAAGAGACCCAGTACTTC. Protein: CSGFWDPKETQYF.

The chain is built from TRBV11-3 and TRBJ2-1; D may be TRBD1 or TRBD2 (7 bases each). The length of the CDR3 is 15 residues. The V gene lost 4 bases and the J gene lost 4 bases, with 14 bases spanning the gap. Germline V gene sequence: CDR1 SGHNT, CDR2 YENEEA. The CDR3 coding sequence is TGTGCCAGCAGCTCGACAGGGAGGGGGTACAATGAGCAGTTCTTC. Protein product: CASSSTGRGYNEQFF. The full variable domain, completed using reference TRBV11-3 and TRBJ2-1, is EAGVVQSPRYKIIEKKQPVAFWCNPISGHNTLYWYLQNLGQGPELLIRYENEEAVDDSQLPKDRFSAERLKGVDSTLKIQPAELGDSAVYLCASSSTGRGYNEQFFGPGTRLTVL.

The V call is TRBV11-2, the J call TRBJ2-5; 15 bases match TRBD2. The V gene end was trimmed by 5 bases and the J gene end by 4 bases; junction bases not matched to a gene: 11. Germline V gives CDR1 SGHAT, CDR2 FQNNGV. The CDR3 is 18 residues long. The CDR3 nucleotides read TGTGCCAGCAGCGAGGGACTAGCGGGGGGTCTGGAGGCAGAGACCCAGTACTTC. It encodes CASSEGLAGGLEAETQYF.

This clonotype was recorded many times. This rearrangement joins TRBV7-9 to TRBJ1-2; perhaps TRBD1 as D (5 bases). Between the trimmed V and J ends, which lost 4 bases and 0 bases, there was a span of 6 bases. The CDR3 loop spans 13 amino acids. Germline CDR1 SEHNR, CDR2 FQNEAQ (reference sequence). Here the CDR3 reads CASSSTANYGYTF. Written as DNA, the CDR3 is TGTGCCAGCAGCTCGACAGCTAACTATGGCTACACCTTC. The full variable domain, completed using reference TRBV7-9 and TRBJ1-2, is DTGVSQNPRHKITKRGQNVTFRCDPISEHNRLYWYRQTLGQGPEFLTYFQNEAQLEKSRLLSDRFSAERPKGSFSTLEIQRTEQGDSAMYLCASSSTANYGYTFGSGTRLTVV.

The CDR3 bases are TGCGCCAGCAGCACGGCAAGTCCCCGTGATACGCAGTATTTT. This sequence encodes CASSTASPRDTQYF. The gene calls are TRBV5-1 and TRBJ2-3; D remains unclear. V was trimmed by 4 bases and J by 6 bases, leaving 15 bases between them. Looked up from germline, CDR1 is SGHRS and CDR2 is YFSETQ. The CDR3 runs 14 residues.

This clonotype has a count of ten or more. The J gene is TRBJ2-4, the V gene TRBV5-6; D unclear. In germline, CDR1 is SGHDT, CDR2 YYEEEE. The CDR3 loop spans 13 amino acids. V was pared by 3 bases and J by 2 bases, with 6 bases between. CDR3 nucleotide sequence: TGTGCCAGCAGCTCCGATTCCAAAAACATTCAGTACTTC. It translates to CASSSDSKNIQYF.

This clonotype was counted at least ten times. The chain carries TRBV6-2 or TRBV6-3 and TRBJ2-7, with unresolved D. The CDR3 extends over 13 amino acids. From germline, CDR1 is MNHEY and CDR2 SVGEGT. Deletions cut 10 bases from V and 2 bases from J, with 15 bases between. The CDR3: CAKSLGWTYEQYF. CDR3 sequence (DNA): TGTGCCAAGAGTCTAGGGTGGACCTACGAGCAGTACTTC.

This clonotype has just a few counts. This rearrangement joins TRBV20-1 to TRBJ2-7, with 9 positions matching TRBD2. V shed 0 bases, J shed 2 bases, and the junction held 5 bases outside the gene matches. The CDR3 is 15 amino acids. CDR1 DFQATT and CDR2 SNEGSKA come from the germline V gene (reference sequence). CDR3 amino acids: CSARERTSVPYEQYF. DNA for the CDR3: TGCAGTGCTAGAGAAAGGACTAGCGTCCCCTACGAGCAGTACTTC.